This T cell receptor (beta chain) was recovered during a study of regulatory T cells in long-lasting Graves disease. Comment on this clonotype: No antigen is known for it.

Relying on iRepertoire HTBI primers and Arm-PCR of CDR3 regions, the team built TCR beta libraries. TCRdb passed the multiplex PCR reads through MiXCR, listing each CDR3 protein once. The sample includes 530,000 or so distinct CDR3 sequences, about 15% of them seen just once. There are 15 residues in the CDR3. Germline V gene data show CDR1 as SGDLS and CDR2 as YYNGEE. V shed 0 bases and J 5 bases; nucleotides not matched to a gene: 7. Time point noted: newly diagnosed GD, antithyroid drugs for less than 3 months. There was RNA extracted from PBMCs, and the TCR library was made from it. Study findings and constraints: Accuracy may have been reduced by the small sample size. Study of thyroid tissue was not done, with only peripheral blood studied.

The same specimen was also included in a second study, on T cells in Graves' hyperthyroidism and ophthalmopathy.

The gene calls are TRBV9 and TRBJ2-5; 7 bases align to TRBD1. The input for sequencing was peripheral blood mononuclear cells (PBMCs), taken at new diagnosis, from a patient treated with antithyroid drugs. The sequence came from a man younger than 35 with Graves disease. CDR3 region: CASSVEGATQETQYF. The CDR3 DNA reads TGTGCCAGCAGCGTAGAGGGGGCCACCCAGGAGACCCAGTACTTC.